This TCR beta chain was documented in a study of shared clonotypes between healthy human individuals. Sequenced by immunoSEQ multiplex PCR; TCRdb stores in-frame clones only, minus some. The profile covers fewer than 600,000 clones, with around three quarters appearing a single time and around 12% taken by the ten largest. The CDR3 runs to 18 residues. The germline V gene has CDR1 SGHAT and CDR2 FQNNGV. J was trimmed by 7 bases and V by 1 base; bases with no gene match: 15. This sequence originates from a woman in her thirties or forties in good health. Some clones in this sample may be carry-over from other donors' samples. The genes are TRBV11-2 and TRBJ2-1; 8 bases align to TRBD2. Specimen: PBMCs. The CDR3 loop reads CASSLGRGGRVVYNEQFF. The CDR3 DNA is TGTGCCAGCAGCTTAGGTCGGGGGGGGAGAGTGGTCTATAATGAGCAGTTCTTC.